These T cell receptor beta chains were read from a single sample in a study of blood T cell repertoires in COVID-19. TCRdb's table, derived via immunoSEQ multiplex PCR, lists solely in-frame clones and lacks some. The sample has around 38,000 clones, roughly 85% seen once. Sequenced sample: peripheral blood. Receptor source: a man in his 60s with COVID-19, enrolled during active disease. The CDR3 runs from the conserved cysteine through the conserved F or W. The D gene is left open where the match is weak. The size of a clone is reported for some rows only, either as once, few or many, or as a class for expanded clones.

TRBJ2-5,.,TRBV4-1,TRBD1,CASSPEAQGAGETQYF,TGCGCCAGCAGCCCAGAGGCGCAGGGGGCCGGAGAGACCCAGTACTTC
TRBJ1-2,.,TRBV4-1,.,CASSQEPTSVYGYTF,TGCGCCAGCAGCCAAGAACCCACGTCGGTCTATGGCTACACCTTC
TRBJ2-5,.,TRBV5-1,.,CASSSQGQETQYF,TGCGCCAGCAGCTCGCAGGGCCAAGAGACCCAGTACTTC
TRBJ2-1,.,TRBV11-2,TRBD2,CASSLAGGSHNEQFF,TGTGCCAGCAGCTTAGCCGGCGGGAGCCACAATGAGCAGTTCTTC
TRBJ2-5,.,TRBV5-4,.,CASSPPSPRQETQYF,TGTGCCAGCAGCCCCCCGTCTCCGCGTCAAGAGACCCAGTACTTC
TRBJ1-4,.,TRBV7-9,.,CASSLSQGSEKLFF,TGTGCCAGCAGCTTATCTCAGGGGAGTGAAAAACTGTTTTTT
TRBJ1-3,.,TRBV9,.,CASSVAAASGNTIYF,TGTGCCAGCAGCGTAGCGGCGGCCTCTGGAAACACCATATATTTT
TRBJ2-7,.,TRBV27,TRBD2,CASSLTPGLATEQYF,TGTGCCAGCAGTCTAACTCCGGGACTAGCAACCGAGCAGTACTTC
TRBJ2-1,.,TRBV3-1/TRBV3-2,TRBD2,CASSQGLAGANEQFF,TGTGCCAGCAGCCAAGGACTAGCGGGAGCCAATGAGCAGTTCTTC
TRBJ2-7,.,TRBV14,TRBD1,CASSHGQGLEEQYF,TGTGCCAGCAGCCATGGACAGGGGTTGGAAGAGCAGTACTTC
TRBJ2-7,.,TRBV18,.,CASSPPKSGSYEQYF,TGTGCCAGCTCACCACCGAAAAGCGGATCCTACGAGCAGTACTTC
TRBJ2-5,.,TRBV29-1,.,CSALLATEQLTQYF,TGCAGCGCCCTATTGGCCACAGAACAATTGACCCAGTACTTC
TRBJ2-2,.,TRBV4-1,.,CASSDDRKELFF,TGCGCCAGCAGCGATGACAGAAAAGAGCTGTTTTTT
TRBJ2-5,.,TRBV7-9,.,CASSLNTPTGKETQYF,TGTGCCAGCAGCTTAAATACACCAACAGGGAAAGAGACCCAGTACTTC
TRBJ2-7,.,TRBV11-1,TRBD2,CASTSLGLAGDEQYF,TGTGCCAGCACCTCATTGGGACTAGCGGGAGACGAGCAGTACTTC
TRBJ1-4,.,TRBV19,TRBD1,CASIRTGGNEKLFF,TGTGCCAGTATACGGACAGGCGGAAATGAAAAACTGTTTTTT
TRBJ2-1,.,TRBV28,.,CASRMTASSYNEQFF,TGTGCCAGCAGGATGACAGCGAGCTCCTACAATGAGCAGTTCTTC
TRBJ2-7,.,TRBV2,.,CASRRYREMGEQYF,TGTGCCAGCAGAAGATACAGGGAGATGGGCGAGCAGTACTTC
TRBJ1-2,once,TRBV28,.,CASTQGGGMNGYTF,TGTGCCAGTACCCAGGGCGGGGGGATGAATGGCTACACCTTC
TRBJ1-1,.,TRBV18,.,CASSVTGTPGGGDTEAFF,TGTGCCAGCTCCGTAACCGGGACACCCGGAGGTGGGGACACTGAAGCTTTCTTT
TRBJ1-2,.,TRBV6-5,.,CASSRRDIYGYTF,TGTGCCAGCAGCCGCCGGGACATCTATGGCTACACCTTC
TRBJ2-1,.,TRBV30,.,CAWIVAQNEQFF,TGTGCCTGGATTGTAGCGCAAAATGAGCAGTTCTTC